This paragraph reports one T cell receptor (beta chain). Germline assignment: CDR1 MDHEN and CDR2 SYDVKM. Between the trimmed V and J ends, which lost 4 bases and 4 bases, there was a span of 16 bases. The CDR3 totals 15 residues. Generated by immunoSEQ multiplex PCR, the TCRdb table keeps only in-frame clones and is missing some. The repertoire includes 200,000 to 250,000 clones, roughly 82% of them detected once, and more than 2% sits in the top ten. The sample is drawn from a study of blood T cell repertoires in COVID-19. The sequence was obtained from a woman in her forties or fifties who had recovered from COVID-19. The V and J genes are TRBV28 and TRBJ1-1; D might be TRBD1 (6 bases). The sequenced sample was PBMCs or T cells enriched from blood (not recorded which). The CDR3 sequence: CASSWGGAQRTEAFF. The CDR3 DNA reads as TGTGCCAGCAGTTGGGGGGGCGCACAACGCACTGAAGCTTTCTTT. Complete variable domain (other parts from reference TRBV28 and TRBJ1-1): DVKVTQSSRYLVKRTGEKVFLECVQDMDHENMFWYRQDPGLGLRLIYFSYDVKMKEKGDIPEGYSVSREKKERFSLILESASTNQTSMYLCASSWGGAQRTEAFFGQGTRLTVV.